This passage covers 13 T cell receptor beta chains from one sample sequenced in a study of CD8+CD57+ T cells in acquired aplastic anemia. According to the study, genomic DNA was the template for TCR beta VDJ and CDR3 profiling. MiXCR, run by TCRdb on the reads, gives a single entry per CDR3 protein. The data contain roughly 420,000 distinct CDR3 sequences, around 72% of them singletons. Sequencing was done on a sample of sorted CD4+, CD8+, or CD8+CD57+ T cells (not recorded which) from PBMCs. The receptors were sampled from a human donor in good health, serving as a control.

This chain uses TRBV6-1 with TRBJ2-7; D gene uncertain. Trimming shortened V by 6 bases and J by 2 bases, and 8 bases separated the two germline ends. The CDR3 is made up of 12 amino acids. The germline CDR1 and CDR2 sequences are MNHNS and SASEGT. The CDR3 nucleotides read TGTGCCAGCAGAATACAAGCCTACGAGCAGTACTTC. Protein product: CASRIQAYEQYF.

The chain combines TRBV12-3 or TRBV12-4 with TRBJ2-2, with D perhaps TRBD2 (6 bases). This CDR3 region has 14 residues. V shed 6 bases and J shed 1 base, with 9 bases lying between them. The CDR3 region is CASRSAGNTGELFF. In DNA form, the CDR3 reads TGTGCCAGCAGATCAGCGGGGAACACCGGGGAGCTGTTTTTT.

This clonotype has a handful of counts. V usage is TRBV28 and J usage is TRBJ1-1; TRBD1 matches at 8 bases. The V gene end was trimmed by 1 base and the J gene end by 0 bases; junction bases not matched to a gene: 13. Germline V CDR1 and CDR2: MDHEN, SYDVKM. CDR3 size: 19 residues. CDR3 sequence reads: CASSLFYSGTGSMNTEAFF. CDR3 nucleotides: TGTGCCAGCAGTTTATTTTATTCAGGGACAGGCTCTATGAACACTGAAGCTTTCTTT.

This clonotype is a singleton in its sample. This may be a read error: a much more frequent sequence differs by one nucleotide. This chain links TRBV3-1 with TRBJ1-3; D is unclear. The V gene lost 7 bases and the J gene lost 3 bases, with 13 bases spanning the gap. The CDR3 loop spans 14 amino acids. The germline gives CDR1 LGHDT, CDR2 YNNKEL (reference sequence). The CDR3 nucleotides read TGTGCCAGCAACCGGACCGTTTTTGGAAACACCATATATTTT. Encoded protein: CASNRTVFGNTIYF.

J is TRBJ2-2 and V is TRBV6-5; D unresolved. This CDR3 is built from 13 residues. The germline gives CDR1 MNHEY, CDR2 SVGAGI. Deletions cut 0 bases from V and 6 bases from J, with 5 bases between. CDR3 loop: CASSYSLAGELFF. The CDR3 coding sequence is TGTGCCAGCAGTTACTCGCTGGCCGGGGAGCTGTTTTTT.

Regarding this clonotype: Compared with germline, one end of the junction differs, possibly owing to a read error. The gene calls are TRBV7-9 and TRBJ2-7; D is perhaps TRBD1 (6 bases). The CDR3 has 14 amino acids. The germline V gene has CDR1 SEHNR and CDR2 FQNEAQ (reference sequence). DNA of the CDR3: TGTGCCAGCAGCGCAGGGGTAGGTAGGGGTATGCAGACGTTC. Amino acids: CASSAGVGRGMQTF.

The chain employs TRBV2 and TRBJ1-2; D ambiguous. Per germline, CDR1 SNHLY and CDR2 FYNNEI. This CDR3 is 14 amino acids long. V was trimmed by 0 bases and J by 13 bases, leaving 18 bases between them. CDR3 coding DNA: TGTGCCAGCAGTGAAGCGCTTTCAAGGCAAGCTTTCACCTTC. Its translation: CASSEALSRQAFTF. Using reference TRBV2 and TRBJ1-2 for the parts outside the CDR3, the full variable domain is EPEVTQTPSHQVTQMGQEVILRCVPISNHLYFYWYRQILGQKVEFLVSFYNNEISEKSEIFDDQFSVERPDGSNFTLKIRSTKLEDSAMYFCASSEALSRQAFTFGSGTRLTVV.

Concerning this clonotype itself: Without the conserved terminal phenylalanine or tryptophan, this CDR3 likely stems from a read error. No DNA is shown, since the ends of the CDR3 on it are uncertain; the CDR3 is the one TCRdb lists. This rearrangement joins TRBV7-9 to TRBJ1-2. The CDR3 is 13 amino acids long, termini counted. CDR1 and CDR2 (germline): SEHNR, FQNEAQ (reference sequence). The chain's CDR3 is CASSFIGYDEYFV.

The gene calls are TRBV9 and TRBJ1-5; D unclear. Germline loops: CDR1 SGDLS, CDR2 YYNGEE. Trimming left V 4 bases short and J 9 bases short, with 23 bases between. This CDR3 contains 16 residues. The CDR3 protein is CASSLFGHEQYLPQHF. The CDR3 DNA follows: TGTGCCAGCAGCCTATTCGGTCACGAGCAGTACTTGCCCCAGCATTTT.

In the case of this clonotype: Mismatch with germline at one junction end may stem from a read error. The genes are TRBV7-2 and TRBJ1-1; a possible D gene is TRBD1 (5 bases). Per germline, CDR1 SGHTA and CDR2 FQGNSA. The CDR3 contains 13 residues. CDR3 residues: CASSLPGGTEALF. CDR3 nucleotide sequence: TGTGCCAGCAGCTTGCCTGGTGGGACTGAAGCTTTGTTT.

Points on this clonotype: The limits of the CDR3 on the DNA are not certain, so only TCRdb's listed CDR3 is given. This sequence joins TRBV11-1 and TRBJ1-3; the tabulated D call, TRBD1, remains unverified against the DNA. Ends included, the CDR3 has 22 residues. Per germline, CDR1 SGHAT and CDR2 FQDESV (reference sequence). This CDR3 is CASSLARAGRTGGVGSGNTMYF.

The rearrangement joins TRBV12-3 or TRBV12-4 to TRBJ1-4, with 9 positions matching TRBD1. The CDR3 length is 16 residues. With 9 bases clipped from V and 6 bases from J, the junction kept 14 bases outside the gene matches. CDR3 loop: CARRKNLDRGDEKLFF. In nucleotides, the CDR3 is TGTGCCAGACGGAAAAACCTCGACAGGGGGGATGAAAAACTGTTTTTT.

The sample holds many counts of this clonotype. The chain joins TRBV5-7 to TRBJ1-2; D is unclear. TRBV5-7 is sorted into the ORF group, with uncertain function. With 2 bases removed from V and 4 bases from J, the gap between germline ends came to 24 bases. This CDR3 comprises 18 residues. CDR3 residues: CASSFLALSGLKSYGYTF. CDR3 in DNA: TGTGCCAGCAGCTTCCTGGCCCTAAGTGGGCTAAAAAGCTATGGCTACACCTTC.